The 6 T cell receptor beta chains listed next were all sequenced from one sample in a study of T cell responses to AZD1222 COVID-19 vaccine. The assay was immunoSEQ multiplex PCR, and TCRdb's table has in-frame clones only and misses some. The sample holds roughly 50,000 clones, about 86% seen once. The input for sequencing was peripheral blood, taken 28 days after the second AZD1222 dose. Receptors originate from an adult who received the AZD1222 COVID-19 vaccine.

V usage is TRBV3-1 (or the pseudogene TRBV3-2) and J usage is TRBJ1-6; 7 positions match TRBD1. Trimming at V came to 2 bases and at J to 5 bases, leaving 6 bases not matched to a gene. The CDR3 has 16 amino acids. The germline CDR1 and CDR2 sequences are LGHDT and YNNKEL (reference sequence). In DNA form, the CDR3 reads TGTGCCAGCAGCCAAAAAGACAGGGAAGATAATTCACCCCTCCACTTT. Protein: CASSQKDREDNSPLHF.

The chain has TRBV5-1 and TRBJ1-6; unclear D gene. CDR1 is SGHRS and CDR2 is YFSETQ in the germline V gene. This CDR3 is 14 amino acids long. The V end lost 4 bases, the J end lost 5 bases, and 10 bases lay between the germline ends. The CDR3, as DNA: TGCGCCAGCAGCCCCAGCTTAGATAATTCACCCCTCCACTTT. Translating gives CASSPSLDNSPLHF. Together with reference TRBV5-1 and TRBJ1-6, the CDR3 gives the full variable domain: KAGVTQTPRYLIKTRGQQVTLSCSPISGHRSVSWYQQTPGQGLQFLFEYFSETQRNKGNFPGRFSGRQFSNSRSEMNVSTLELGDSALYLCASSPSLDNSPLHFGNGTRLTVT.

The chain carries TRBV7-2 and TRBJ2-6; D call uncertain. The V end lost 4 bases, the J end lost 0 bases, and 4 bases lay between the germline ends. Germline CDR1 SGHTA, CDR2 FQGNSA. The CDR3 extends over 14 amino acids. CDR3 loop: CASSSTSGANVLTF. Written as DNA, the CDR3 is TGTGCCAGCAGCTCCACCTCTGGGGCCAACGTCCTGACTTTC.

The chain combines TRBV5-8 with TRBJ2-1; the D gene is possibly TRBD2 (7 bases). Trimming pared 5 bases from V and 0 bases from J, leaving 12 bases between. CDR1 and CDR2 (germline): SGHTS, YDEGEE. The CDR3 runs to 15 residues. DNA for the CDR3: TGTGCCAGCAGTTCTGCGGGGGCCTCCTACAATGAGCAGTTCTTC. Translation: CASSSAGASYNEQFF.

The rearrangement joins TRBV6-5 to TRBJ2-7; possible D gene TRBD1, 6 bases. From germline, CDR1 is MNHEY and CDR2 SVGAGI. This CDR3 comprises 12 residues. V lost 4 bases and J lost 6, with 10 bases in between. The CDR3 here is CASSLRGGEQYF. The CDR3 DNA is TGTGCCAGCAGTTTACGAGGGGGCGAGCAGTACTTC.

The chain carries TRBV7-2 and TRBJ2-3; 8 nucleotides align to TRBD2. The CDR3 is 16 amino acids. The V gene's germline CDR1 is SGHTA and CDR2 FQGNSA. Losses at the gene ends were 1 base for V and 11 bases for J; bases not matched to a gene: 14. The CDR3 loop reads CASSLVTSGGEYGQYF. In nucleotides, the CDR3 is TGTGCCAGCAGCTTAGTTACTAGCGGAGGGGAATATGGGCAGTATTTT.